This passage covers 14 T cell receptor beta chains from one sample sequenced in a study of long-term antiretroviral therapy in people with HIV. Researchers ran immunoSEQ v3.0 at survey level. Profiling relied on immunoSEQ multiplex PCR, and the TCRdb table lists in-frame clones only, not all of them. The table lists about 18,000 clones, 91% of them singletons. The input for sequencing was unsorted PBMCs, taken 3 years after starting antiretroviral therapy. The receptors shown here come from a man in his fifties with HIV.

The chain joins TRBV4-1 to TRBJ1-1; possibly TRBD1 for D (5 bases). Trimming took 1 base from V and 8 from J, leaving 17 bases between them. This CDR3 spans 15 amino acids. In germline, CDR1 is MGHRA, CDR2 YSYEKL. CDR3 sequence: CASSQVFAQGREAFF. CDR3 nucleotide sequence: TGCGCCAGCAGCCAAGTGTTTGCTCAGGGCCGGGAAGCTTTCTTT.

This chain connects TRBV5-6 to TRBJ2-7, with D perhaps TRBD2 (5 bases). Trimming shortened V by 2 bases and J by 5 bases, and 14 bases separated the two germline ends. The CDR3 is 14 amino acids. Germline V gene data show CDR1 as SGHDT and CDR2 as YYEEEE. The CDR3 reads CASSLGWRVNEQYF. The DNA of the CDR3 is TGTGCCAGCAGCTTAGGGTGGCGGGTCAACGAGCAGTACTTC.

The V call is TRBV10-3, the J call TRBJ1-4; tentatively, D is TRBD1 (5 bases). Trimming pared 11 bases from V and 6 bases from J, leaving 19 bases between. CDR3 size: 14 residues. The germline V gene has CDR1 ENHRY and CDR2 SYGVKD. CDR3 bases: TGTGCCTCCTGTCCGGGACCGCGGGATGAAAAACTGTTTTTT. Its translation: CASCPGPRDEKLFF.

This clone was seen a handful of times. Other DNA variants within this sample encode the same CDR3. The chain has TRBV18 and TRBJ1-1; D perhaps matches TRBD1 (5 bases). This CDR3 is 13 amino acids long. The germline V and J ends were trimmed by 3 bases and 4 bases, with 9 bases remaining between them. CDR1 is KGHSH, CDR2 LQKENI, per germline. CDR3 in amino acids: CASSPQGGTEAFF. CDR3 in DNA: TGTGCCAGCTCACCTCAGGGAGGCACTGAAGCTTTCTTT.

V is TRBV27 and J is TRBJ2-2; 8 nucleotides agree with TRBD2. The J segment lost 6 bases and the V segment lost 5 bases, leaving 2 bases of the junction unmatched. There are 13 residues in the CDR3. Germline CDR1 reads MNHEY; CDR2 reads SMNVEV (reference sequence). Written as DNA, the CDR3 is TGTGCCAGCAGTGCGGGACTAGCCGGGGAGCTGTTTTTT. This codes for CASSAGLAGELFF.

This chain joins TRBV5-1 and TRBJ2-5; no definite D call. Germline V gene data show CDR1 as SGHRS and CDR2 as YFSETQ. V was shortened by 5 bases and J by 1 base, with 12 bases between the two germline ends. CDR3 length: 14 amino acids. The CDR3 DNA reads as TGCGCCAGCAGTCTGCGTTCGGCCCAAGAGACCCAGTACTTC. It codes for CASSLRSAQETQYF.

This chain connects TRBV7-3 to TRBJ2-3, with 12 bases fitting TRBD2. This CDR3 contains 16 residues. The trim removed 5 bases at V and 0 bases at J, leaving 3 bases unmatched. Looked up from germline, CDR1 is SGHTA and CDR2 is FQGTGA. CDR3 DNA sequence: TGTGCCAGCAGCACAGGACTAGCGGGGAGCACAGATACGCAGTATTTT. It yields the protein CASSTGLAGSTDTQYF.

This chain links TRBV6-5 with TRBJ1-4; a possible D gene is TRBD1 (5 bases). Per germline, CDR1 MNHEY and CDR2 SVGAGI. The CDR3 runs 14 residues. V was pared by 4 bases and J by 3 bases, with 9 bases between. In DNA, the CDR3 is TGTGCCAGCAGTTTCCGGGGGGCTAATGAAAAACTGTTTTTT. This codes for CASSFRGANEKLFF.

V gene TRBV2 combines with J gene TRBJ1-5; D unresolved. Germline V gene data show CDR1 as SNHLY and CDR2 as FYNNEI. This CDR3 has 12 amino acids. V lost 1 base and J lost 6, with 4 bases in between. CDR3 DNA: TGTGCCAGCAGTGAAGTGAGTCAGCCCCAGCATTTT. Its translation is CASSEVSQPQHF.

This clone was observed once. The chain employs TRBV6-1 and TRBJ1-6, with D possibly matching TRBD1 (5 bases). Trimming pared 4 bases from V and 0 bases from J, leaving 13 bases between. The germline gives CDR1 MNHNS, CDR2 SASEGT. The CDR3 has 17 residues. Here the CDR3 reads CASSAYSGSSYNSPLHF. In DNA, the CDR3 is TGTGCCAGCAGTGCCTATTCAGGGAGCTCCTATAATTCACCCCTCCACTTT.

The chain couples TRBV28 to TRBJ1-3; TRBD1 aligns across 7 bases. Germline CDR1 reads MDHEN; CDR2 reads SYDVKM. V shed 5 bases, J shed 4 bases, and the junction held 5 bases outside the gene matches. The CDR3 is made up of 14 amino acids. Here the CDR3 reads CASSTQGGGNTIYF. The CDR3 DNA sequence: TGTGCCAGCAGTACCCAGGGGGGGGGAAACACCATATATTTT.

The rearrangement uses TRBV5-5 and TRBJ2-7; D is undetermined. This CDR3 comprises 16 residues. V was shortened by 4 bases and J by 2 bases, with 19 bases between the two germline ends. From germline, CDR1 is SGHKS and CDR2 YYEKEE (reference sequence). CDR3 in amino acids: CASSPYDPSGPYEQYF. CDR3 in DNA: TGTGCCAGCAGCCCCTATGACCCCTCCGGGCCCTACGAGCAGTACTTC.

The chain recombines TRBV7-6 with TRBJ1-2; 8 nucleotides align to TRBD1. The CDR3 is made up of 14 amino acids. Germline V CDR1 and CDR2: SGHVS, FNYEAQ. Losses at the gene ends were 5 bases for V and 6 bases for J; bases not matched to a gene: 8. Here the CDR3 reads CASSVGQAADGYTF. In nucleotides, the CDR3 is TGTGCCAGCAGCGTGGGACAGGCCGCCGATGGCTACACCTTC.

This sequence joins TRBV15 and TRBJ2-7; D remains unclear. There are 12 residues in the CDR3. With 6 bases removed from V and 0 bases from J, the gap between germline ends came to 6 bases. CDR1 and CDR2 (germline): LNHNV, YYDKDF (reference sequence). The CDR3 reads CATRGLSYEQYF. The CDR3 DNA reads as TGTGCCACCAGGGGCCTCTCCTACGAGCAGTACTTC.